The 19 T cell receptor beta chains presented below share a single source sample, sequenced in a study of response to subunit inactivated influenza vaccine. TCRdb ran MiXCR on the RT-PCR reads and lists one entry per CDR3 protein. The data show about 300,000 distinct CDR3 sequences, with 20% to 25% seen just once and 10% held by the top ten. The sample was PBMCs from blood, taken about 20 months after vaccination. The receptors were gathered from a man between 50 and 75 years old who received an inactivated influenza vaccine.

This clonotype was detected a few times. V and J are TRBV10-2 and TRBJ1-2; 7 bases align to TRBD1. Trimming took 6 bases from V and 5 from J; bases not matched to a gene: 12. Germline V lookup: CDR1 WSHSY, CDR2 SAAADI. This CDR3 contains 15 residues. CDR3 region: CASSQTSGQIYGYTF. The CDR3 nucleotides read TGCGCCAGCAGCCAGACCTCGGGACAGATATATGGCTACACCTTC.

CDR3 in DNA: TGCGCCAGCAGCTTTGGACAGAATCATTCACCCCTCCACTTT. Amino acids: CASSFGQNHSPLHF. The V and J genes are TRBV5-1 and TRBJ1-6; maybe TRBD1 (6 bases). This CDR3 has 14 residues. Germline V CDR1 and CDR2: SGHRS, YFSETQ. The germline V and J ends were trimmed by 2 bases and 8 bases, with 11 bases remaining between them.

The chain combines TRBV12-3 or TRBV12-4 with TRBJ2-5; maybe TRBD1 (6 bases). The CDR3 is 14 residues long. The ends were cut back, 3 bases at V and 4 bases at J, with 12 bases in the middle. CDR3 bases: TGTGCCAGCAGTTTTACAGGGAATGGAGAGACCCAGTACTTC. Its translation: CASSFTGNGETQYF.

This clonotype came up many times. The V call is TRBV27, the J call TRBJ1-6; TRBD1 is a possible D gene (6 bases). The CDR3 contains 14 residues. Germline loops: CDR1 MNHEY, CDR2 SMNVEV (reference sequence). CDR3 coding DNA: TGTGTCCTTGGGGGGCTTATGGATAATTCACCCCTCCACTTT. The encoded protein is CVLGGLMDNSPLHF.

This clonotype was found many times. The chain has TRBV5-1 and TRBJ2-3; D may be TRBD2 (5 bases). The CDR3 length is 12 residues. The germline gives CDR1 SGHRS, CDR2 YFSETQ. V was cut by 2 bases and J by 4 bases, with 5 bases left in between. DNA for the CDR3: TGCGCCAGCAGCTTACTAGCAGATACGCAGTATTTT. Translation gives CASSLLADTQYF.

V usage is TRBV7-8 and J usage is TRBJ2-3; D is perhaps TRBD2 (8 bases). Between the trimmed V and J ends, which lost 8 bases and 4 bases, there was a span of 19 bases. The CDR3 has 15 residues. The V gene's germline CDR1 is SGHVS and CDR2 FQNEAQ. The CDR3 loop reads CASRQGGGGSDTQYF. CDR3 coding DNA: TGTGCCAGCCGACAGGGAGGCGGGGGGTCAGATACGCAGTATTTT.

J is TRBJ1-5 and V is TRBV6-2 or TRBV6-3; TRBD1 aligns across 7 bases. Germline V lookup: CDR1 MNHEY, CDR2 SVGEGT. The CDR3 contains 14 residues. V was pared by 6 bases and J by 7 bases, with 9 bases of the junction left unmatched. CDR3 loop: CASRTPSGGQPQHF. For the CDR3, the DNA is TGTGCCAGCAGAACGCCTTCAGGGGGACAGCCCCAGCATTTT.

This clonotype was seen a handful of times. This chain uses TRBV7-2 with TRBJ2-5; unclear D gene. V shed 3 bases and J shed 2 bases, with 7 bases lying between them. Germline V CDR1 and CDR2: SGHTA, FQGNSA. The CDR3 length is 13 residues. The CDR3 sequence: CASSFSQQETQYF. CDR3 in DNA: TGTGCCAGCAGCTTTTCCCAGCAAGAGACCCAGTACTTC. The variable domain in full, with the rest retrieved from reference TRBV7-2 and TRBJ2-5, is GAGVSQSPSNKVTEKGKDVELRCDPISGHTALYWYRQSLGQGLEFLIYFQGNSAPDKSGLPSDRFSAERTGGSVSTLTIQRTQQEDSAVYLCASSFSQQETQYFGPGTRLLVL.

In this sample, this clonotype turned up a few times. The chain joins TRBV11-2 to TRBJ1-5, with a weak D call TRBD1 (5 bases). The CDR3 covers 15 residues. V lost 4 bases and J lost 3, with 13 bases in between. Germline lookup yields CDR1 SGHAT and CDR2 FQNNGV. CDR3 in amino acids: CASSSGDGFNQPQHF. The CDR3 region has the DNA TGTGCCAGCAGCTCGGGGGACGGCTTCAATCAGCCCCAGCATTTT.

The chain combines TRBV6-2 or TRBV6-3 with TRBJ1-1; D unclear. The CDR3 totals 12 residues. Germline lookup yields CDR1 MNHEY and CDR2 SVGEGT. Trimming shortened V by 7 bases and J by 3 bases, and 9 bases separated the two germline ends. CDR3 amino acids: CASNSDYTEAFF. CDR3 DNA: TGTGCCAGCAACTCAGACTACACTGAAGCTTTCTTT.

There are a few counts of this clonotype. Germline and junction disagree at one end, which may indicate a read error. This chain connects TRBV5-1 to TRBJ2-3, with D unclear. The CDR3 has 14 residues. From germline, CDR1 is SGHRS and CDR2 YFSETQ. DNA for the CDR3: TGCGCCAGCAGCTATAGGACCTATACAGCTACGCAGTATTTT. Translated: CASSYRTYTATQYF.

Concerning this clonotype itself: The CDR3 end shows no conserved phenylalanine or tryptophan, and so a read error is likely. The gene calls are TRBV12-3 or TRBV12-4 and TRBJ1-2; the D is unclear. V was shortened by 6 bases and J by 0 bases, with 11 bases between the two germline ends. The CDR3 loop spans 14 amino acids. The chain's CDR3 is CASSPGLTNYGYTL. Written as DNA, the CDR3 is TGTGCCAGCAGCCCTGGACTGACTAACTATGGCTACACCTTG.

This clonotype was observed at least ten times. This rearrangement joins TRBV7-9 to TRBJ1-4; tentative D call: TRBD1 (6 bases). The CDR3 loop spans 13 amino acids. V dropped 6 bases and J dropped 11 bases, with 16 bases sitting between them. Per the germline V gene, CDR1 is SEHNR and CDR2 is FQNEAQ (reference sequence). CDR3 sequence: CASRHPRGGKLFF. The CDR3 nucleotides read TGTGCCAGCAGGCATCCCAGGGGTGGGAAACTGTTTTTT.

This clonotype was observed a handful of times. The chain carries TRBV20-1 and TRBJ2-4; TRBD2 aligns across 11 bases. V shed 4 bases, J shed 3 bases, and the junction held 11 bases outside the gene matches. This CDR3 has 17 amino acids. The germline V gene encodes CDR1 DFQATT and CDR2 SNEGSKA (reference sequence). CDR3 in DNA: TGCAGTGCTAAAGGTCTAGCGGGAGGATGGATCAAAAACATTCAGTACTTC. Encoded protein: CSAKGLAGGWIKNIQYF.

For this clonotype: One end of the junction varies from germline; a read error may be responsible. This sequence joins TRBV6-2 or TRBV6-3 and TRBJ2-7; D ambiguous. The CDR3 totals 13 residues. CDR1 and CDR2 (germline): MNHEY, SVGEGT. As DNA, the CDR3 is TGTGCCAGCAGCTACTCCCTCAGCAACGAGCAGTACTTC. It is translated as CASSYSLSNEQYF.

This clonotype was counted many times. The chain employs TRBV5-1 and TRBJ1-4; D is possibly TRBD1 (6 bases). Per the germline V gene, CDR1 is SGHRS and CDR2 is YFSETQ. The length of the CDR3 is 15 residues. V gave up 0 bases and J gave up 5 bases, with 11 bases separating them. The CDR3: CASSLAGQQNEKLFF. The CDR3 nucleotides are TGCGCCAGCAGCTTGGCCGGACAGCAGAATGAAAAACTGTTTTTT. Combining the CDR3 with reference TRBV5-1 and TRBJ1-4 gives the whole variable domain KAGVTQTPRYLIKTRGQQVTLSCSPISGHRSVSWYQQTPGQGLQFLFEYFSETQRNKGNFPGRFSGRQFSNSRSEMNVSTLELGDSALYLCASSLAGQQNEKLFFGSGTQLSVL.

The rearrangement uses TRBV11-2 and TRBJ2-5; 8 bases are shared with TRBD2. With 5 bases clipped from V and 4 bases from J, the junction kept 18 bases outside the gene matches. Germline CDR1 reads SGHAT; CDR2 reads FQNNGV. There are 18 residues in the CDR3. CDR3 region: CASSLSPQLAGGVETQYF. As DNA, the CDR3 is TGTGCCAGCAGCCTTAGTCCCCAATTGGCGGGGGGCGTAGAGACCCAGTACTTC.

DNA of the CDR3: TGCAGTGCTAGTTTAAGTTTGGGACAGGGTCGTTATGGCTACACCTTC. This translates into CSASLSLGQGRYGYTF. The gene calls are TRBV20-1 and TRBJ1-2; TRBD1 aligns across 9 bases. The V gene end was trimmed by 3 bases and the J gene end by 5 bases; junction bases not matched to a gene: 13. The CDR3 has 16 residues. The germline V gene encodes CDR1 DFQATT and CDR2 SNEGSKA (reference sequence).

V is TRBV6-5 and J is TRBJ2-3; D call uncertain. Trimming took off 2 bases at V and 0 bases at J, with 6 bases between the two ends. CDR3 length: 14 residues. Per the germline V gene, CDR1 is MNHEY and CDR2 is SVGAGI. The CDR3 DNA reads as TGTGCCAGCAGTTACAGGACCAGCACAGATACGCAGTATTTT. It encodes CASSYRTSTDTQYF.